This entry features one TCR beta chain sequence. Reverse transcription of about 0.45 to 1 ug RNA was carried out with random hexamers. TCRdb reprocessed the immunoSEQ multiplex PCR reads via MiXCR and lists one record per CDR3 protein. Of 150,000 or so distinct CDR3 sequences detected, about 95% appear once; the ten largest clones hold roughly 0.16%. CDR3 size: 15 residues. V was trimmed by 1 base and J by 6 bases, leaving 13 bases between them. Germline loops: CDR1 LGHDT, CDR2 YNNKEL (reference sequence). The sample comes from a study of CD8 T cells in Susac syndrome. The chain recombines TRBV3-1 with TRBJ2-1; weak D call: TRBD1 (5 bases). Sequencing was performed on CD4+ T cells from PBMCs. The sequence was obtained from a human donor with Susac syndrome. CDR3 sequence (DNA): TGTGCCAGCAGCCAAGTTTCTCAGGGTTCCAATGAGCAGTTCTTC. This sequence encodes CASSQVSQGSNEQFF.